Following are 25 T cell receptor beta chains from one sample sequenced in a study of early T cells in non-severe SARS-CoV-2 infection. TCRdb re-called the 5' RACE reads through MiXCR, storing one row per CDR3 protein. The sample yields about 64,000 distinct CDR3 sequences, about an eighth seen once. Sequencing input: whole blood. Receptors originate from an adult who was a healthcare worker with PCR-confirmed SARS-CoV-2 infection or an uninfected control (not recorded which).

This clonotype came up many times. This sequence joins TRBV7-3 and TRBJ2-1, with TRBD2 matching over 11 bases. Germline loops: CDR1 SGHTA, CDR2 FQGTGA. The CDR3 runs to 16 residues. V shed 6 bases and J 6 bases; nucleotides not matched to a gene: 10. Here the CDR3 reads CASRLTSGVTPNEQFF. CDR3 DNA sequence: TGTGCCAGCAGGTTGACTAGCGGGGTCACCCCCAATGAGCAGTTCTTC.

The CDR3 region is CASSFGLPEQYF. In DNA, the CDR3 is TGTGCCAGCAGTTTTGGACTACCCGAGCAGTACTTC. The chain employs TRBV6-2 or TRBV6-3 and TRBJ2-7; tentative D call: TRBD2 (6 bases). V was cut by 4 bases and J by 6 bases, with 10 bases left in between. This CDR3 is 12 amino acids long. Germline-derived CDR1 and CDR2 are MNHEY and SVGEGT.

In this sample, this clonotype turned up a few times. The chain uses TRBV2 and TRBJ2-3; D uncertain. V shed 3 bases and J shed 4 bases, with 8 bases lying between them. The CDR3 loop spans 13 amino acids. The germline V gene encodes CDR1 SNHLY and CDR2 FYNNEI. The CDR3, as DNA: TGTGCCAGCAGTGATGGGGTGGCAGATACGCAGTATTTT. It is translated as CASSDGVADTQYF.

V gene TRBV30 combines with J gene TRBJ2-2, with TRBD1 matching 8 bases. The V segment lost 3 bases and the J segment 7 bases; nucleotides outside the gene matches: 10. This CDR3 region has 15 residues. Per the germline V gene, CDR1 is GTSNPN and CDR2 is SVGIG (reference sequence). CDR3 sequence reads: CAWSLGHGQGGELFF. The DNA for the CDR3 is TGTGCCTGGAGCCTTGGCCATGGACAGGGCGGGGAGCTGTTTTTT.

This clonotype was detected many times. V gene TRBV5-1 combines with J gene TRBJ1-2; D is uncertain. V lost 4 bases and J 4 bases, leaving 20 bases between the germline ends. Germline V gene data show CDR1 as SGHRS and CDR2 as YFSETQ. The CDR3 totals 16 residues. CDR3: CASSLQLLTEGYGYTF. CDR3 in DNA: TGCGCCAGCAGCCTACAACTTTTGACGGAGGGCTATGGCTACACCTTC.

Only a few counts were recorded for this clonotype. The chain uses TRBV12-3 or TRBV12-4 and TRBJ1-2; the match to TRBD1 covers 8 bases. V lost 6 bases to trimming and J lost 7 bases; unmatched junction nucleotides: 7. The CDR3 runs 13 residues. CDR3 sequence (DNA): TGTGCCAGCAGCTTTCAGGGGGCGCTTGGCTACACCTTC. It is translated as CASSFQGALGYTF.

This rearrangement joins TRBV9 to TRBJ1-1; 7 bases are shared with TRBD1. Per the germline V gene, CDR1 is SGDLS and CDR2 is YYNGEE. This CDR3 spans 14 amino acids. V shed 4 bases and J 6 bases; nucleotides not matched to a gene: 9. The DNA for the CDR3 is TGTGCCAGCAGCCCCCCCGACAGGGTTGCTGAAGCTTTCTTT. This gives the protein CASSPPDRVAEAFF.

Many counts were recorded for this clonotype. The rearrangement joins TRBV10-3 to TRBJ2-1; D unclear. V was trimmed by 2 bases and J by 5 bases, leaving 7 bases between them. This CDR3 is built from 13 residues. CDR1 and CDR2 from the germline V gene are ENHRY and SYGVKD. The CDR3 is CAISEGVHNEQFF. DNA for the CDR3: TGTGCCATCAGTGAGGGGGTCCACAATGAGCAGTTCTTC.

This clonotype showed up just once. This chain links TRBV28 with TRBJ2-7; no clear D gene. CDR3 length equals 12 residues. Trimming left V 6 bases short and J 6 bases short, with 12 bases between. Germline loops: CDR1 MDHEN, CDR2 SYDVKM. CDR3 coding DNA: TGTGCCAGCAGGGACGGCGGTCGCGAGCAGTACTTC. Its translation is CASRDGGREQYF.

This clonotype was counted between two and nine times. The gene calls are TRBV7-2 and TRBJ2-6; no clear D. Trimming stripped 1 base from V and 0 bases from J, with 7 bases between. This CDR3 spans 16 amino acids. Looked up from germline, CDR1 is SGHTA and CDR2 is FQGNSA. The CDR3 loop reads CASSLVRSSGANVLTF. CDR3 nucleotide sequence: TGTGCCAGCAGCTTAGTGAGGAGCTCTGGGGCCAACGTCCTGACTTTC.

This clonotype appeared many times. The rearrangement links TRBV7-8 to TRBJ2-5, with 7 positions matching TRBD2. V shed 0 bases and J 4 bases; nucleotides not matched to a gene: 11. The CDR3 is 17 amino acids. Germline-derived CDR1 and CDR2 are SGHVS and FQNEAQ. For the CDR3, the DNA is TGTGCCAGCAGCTTAGCAGCCCGCGGGGGTAGGGGAGAGACCCAGTACTTC. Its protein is CASSLAARGGRGETQYF.

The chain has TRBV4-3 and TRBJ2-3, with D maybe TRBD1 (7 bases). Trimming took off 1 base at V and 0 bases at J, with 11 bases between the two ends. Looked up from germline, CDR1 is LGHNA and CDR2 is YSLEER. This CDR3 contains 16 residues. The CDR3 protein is CASSQVRGTSTDTQYF. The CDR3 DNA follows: TGCGCCAGCAGCCAAGTCAGGGGGACTAGCACAGATACGCAGTATTTT.

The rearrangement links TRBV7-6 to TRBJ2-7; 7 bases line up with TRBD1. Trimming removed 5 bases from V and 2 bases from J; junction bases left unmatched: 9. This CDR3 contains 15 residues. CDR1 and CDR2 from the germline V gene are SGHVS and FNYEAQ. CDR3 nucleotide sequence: TGTGCCAGCAGCCCCTCCGGGACAGTTCCCTACGAGCAGTACTTC. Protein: CASSPSGTVPYEQYF.

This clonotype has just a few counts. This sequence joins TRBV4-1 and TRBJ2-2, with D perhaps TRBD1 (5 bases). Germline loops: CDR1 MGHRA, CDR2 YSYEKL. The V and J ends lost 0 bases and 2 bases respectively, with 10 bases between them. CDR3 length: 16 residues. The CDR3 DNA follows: TGCGCCAGCAGCCAAGAAAGTCAGGGAAACACCGGGGAGCTGTTTTTT. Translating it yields CASSQESQGNTGELFF.

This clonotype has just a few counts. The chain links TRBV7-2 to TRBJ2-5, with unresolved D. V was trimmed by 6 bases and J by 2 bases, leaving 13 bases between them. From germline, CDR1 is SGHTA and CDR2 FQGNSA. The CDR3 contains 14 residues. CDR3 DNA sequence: TGTGCCAGCAGGAAGGGAAGATTGCAAGAGACCCAGTACTTC. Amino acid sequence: CASRKGRLQETQYF.

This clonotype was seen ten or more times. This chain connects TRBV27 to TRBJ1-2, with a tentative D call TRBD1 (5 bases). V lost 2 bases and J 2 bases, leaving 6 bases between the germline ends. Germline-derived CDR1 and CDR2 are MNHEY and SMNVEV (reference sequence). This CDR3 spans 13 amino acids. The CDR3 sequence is CASSLTGNYGYTF. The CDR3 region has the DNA TGTGCCAGCAGTTTAACAGGAAACTATGGCTACACCTTC.

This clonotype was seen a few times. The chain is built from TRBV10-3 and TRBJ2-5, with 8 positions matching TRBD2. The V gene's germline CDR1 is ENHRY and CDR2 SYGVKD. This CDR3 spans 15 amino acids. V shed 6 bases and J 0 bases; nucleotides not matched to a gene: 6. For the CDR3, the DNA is TGTGCCATCAGCATGACTAGCGCCAACCAAGAGACCCAGTACTTC. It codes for CAISMTSANQETQYF.

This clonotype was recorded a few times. CDR3 loop: CASSDRLAGANTGELFF. The CDR3 DNA reads as TGTGCCAGCAGTGACCGACTAGCGGGGGCAAACACCGGGGAGCTGTTTTTT. The chain links TRBV7-8 to TRBJ2-2; 12 bases align to TRBD2. The junction had 7 bases not matched to a gene; V was cut back by 6 bases and J by 2 bases. CDR3 length: 17 residues. Germline V gives CDR1 SGHVS, CDR2 FQNEAQ.

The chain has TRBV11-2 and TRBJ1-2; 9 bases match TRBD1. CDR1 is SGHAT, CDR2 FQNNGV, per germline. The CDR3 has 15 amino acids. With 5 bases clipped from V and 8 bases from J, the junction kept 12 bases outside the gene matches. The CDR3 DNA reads TGTGCCAGCAGCATCTTCCGGGGACAGGGAGCGGGCTACACCTTC. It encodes CASSIFRGQGAGYTF.

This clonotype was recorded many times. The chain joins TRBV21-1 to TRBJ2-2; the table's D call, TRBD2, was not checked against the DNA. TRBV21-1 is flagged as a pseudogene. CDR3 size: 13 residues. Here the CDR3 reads CASSPRRDRELFF. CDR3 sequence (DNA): TGTGCCAGCAGCCCACGGAGGGACCGGGAGCTGTTTTTT.

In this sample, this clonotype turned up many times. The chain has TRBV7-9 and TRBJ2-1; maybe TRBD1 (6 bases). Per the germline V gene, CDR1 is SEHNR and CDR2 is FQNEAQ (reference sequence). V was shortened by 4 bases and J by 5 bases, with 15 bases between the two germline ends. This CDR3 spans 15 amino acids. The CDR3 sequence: CASSSTGTLNNEQFF. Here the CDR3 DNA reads TGTGCCAGCAGCTCCACCGGGACACTAAACAATGAGCAGTTCTTC.

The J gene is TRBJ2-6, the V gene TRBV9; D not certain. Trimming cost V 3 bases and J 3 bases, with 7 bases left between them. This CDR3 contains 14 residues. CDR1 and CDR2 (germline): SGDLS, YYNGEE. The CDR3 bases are TGTGCCAGCAGCGCCCAGATTGGGGCCAACGTCCTGACTTTC. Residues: CASSAQIGANVLTF.

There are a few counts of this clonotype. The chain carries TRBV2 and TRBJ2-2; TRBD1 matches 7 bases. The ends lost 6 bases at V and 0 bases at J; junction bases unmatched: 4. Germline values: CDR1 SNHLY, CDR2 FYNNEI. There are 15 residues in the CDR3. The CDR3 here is CASSRQGPNTGELFF. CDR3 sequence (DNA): TGTGCCAGCAGCCGACAGGGCCCGAACACCGGGGAGCTGTTTTTT.

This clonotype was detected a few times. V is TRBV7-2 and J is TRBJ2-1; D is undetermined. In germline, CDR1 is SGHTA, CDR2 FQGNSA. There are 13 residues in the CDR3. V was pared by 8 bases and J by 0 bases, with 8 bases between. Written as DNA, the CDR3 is TGTGCCAGCCTCAAGAGCTCCTACAATGAGCAGTTCTTC. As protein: CASLKSSYNEQFF.

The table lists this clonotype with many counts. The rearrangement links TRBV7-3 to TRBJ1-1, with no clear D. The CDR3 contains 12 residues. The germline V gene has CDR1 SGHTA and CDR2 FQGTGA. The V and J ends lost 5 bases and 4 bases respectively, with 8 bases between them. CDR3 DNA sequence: TGTGCCAGCAGCGCCCCGGGCACTGAAGCTTTCTTT. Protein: CASSAPGTEAFF.